This TCR beta chain stems from a study of shared clonotypes between healthy human individuals (dated by TCRdb to about 2020). A note on the overall study: The cohort comprised a couple of women and a few men aged 18 to 49 years. For each donor, CD4 naive and CD4 memory were each given three plates, CD8 naive was given two plates, and CD8 memory was given one plate. Blood TCR repertoires of a handful of healthy adults were deeply sequenced to estimate repertoire size and the extent of clonotype sharing between individuals. To increase sequencing depth and limit assay-specific biases, different laboratories used diverse techniques to prepare libraries and sequence TCR repertoires. Each donor's leukapheresis produced roughly between roughly 0.9 and 9 billion PBMCs.

Including the terminal cysteine and phenylalanine, the CDR3 comprises 20 residues. CDR3 DNA only is kept here, 60 bases in frame from base 1. Sequences SGDLS (CDR1) and YYNGEE (CDR2) are obtained from the germline V gene. The junction shows trimming of 2 bases on V and 2 bases on J, and the gene matches do not reach 11 bases of it. A note on this clone: Its antigen target is currently unknown. No much larger clone exists at a distance of one base, and base qualities are not known.

What the study reported, not specific to this receptor: Based on pairwise subsampling, the degree of clonotype sharing among donors was expected to be affected by sequencing depth. Naive subsets generally had larger estimated clonotype richness than memory subsets. When several donors were compared, the shared fraction of clonotypes was around 5% for naive CD4, less than 4% for naive CD8, 2% to 2.5% for memory CD4, and 0.4% for memory CD8. The small number of donors limited the genetic and exposure-history diversity represented. Incomplete sequencing was indicated by rarefaction of sorted-subset datasets, despite the large sequencing depth. Only blood was sampled, and tissue TCR repertoires likely differ from those in blood. Clonotypes shared by all four sorted-subset donors showed higher generation probabilities than non-shared clonotypes.

Healthy HIV-negative adults with no recently reported acute infections or vaccinations were included as donors. Only Caucasian adults living in Nashville, Tennessee, USA were represented among the donors. The CD8 memory samples were a combination of magnetically selected CD45RO+ cells and CCR7-negative CD45RA+ effector memory (TemRA) cells. After blood collection by leukapheresis, PBMCs were isolated using Ficoll-Histopaque density gradient centrifugation and then cryopreserved in the vapor phase of liquid nitrogen. Analytical flow cytometry was used to check the purity and quantity of each magnetically sorted T cell population. Each sorted fraction had its genomic DNA isolated and then quantified by UV absorbance on a Nanodrop 2000c. TCR CDR3 regions were amplified from genomic DNA by multiplex PCR using the deep immunoSEQ assay. For each cell subset, the extracted genomic DNA was distributed evenly across all wells of several immunoSEQ 96-well plates, and each plate served as one replicate. Each replicate PCR for sorted subsets received roughly 0.2 ug genomic DNA, equal to 30,000 or so T cell genomes. Purified libraries were measured with a Qubit 3.0 fluorometer, size-checked on a Bioanalyzer 2100, and measured again with the KAPA Library Quantification kit. A separate single-read 150-cycle Illumina NextSeq 550 flow cell was used to sequence each immunoSEQ 96-well plate. The authors' analysis ran thus. Because only junctional sequences without quality scores were contained in the immunoSEQ output, filtering matching that applied to full-length reads could not be performed. To assign V/J genes and CDR3, sequences were annotated using PyIR, a Python wrapper for IgBLAST v1.9, with IMGT germline references. Reads were removed for weak V/J assignments (E-value above 1e-6), missing CDR3, stop codons, out-of-frame junctions, or ambiguous translated residues. A V3J clonotype was defined by an identical inferred V gene, J gene, and CDR3 amino acid sequence. Percentage overlap between repertoires was computed as shared unique clonotypes divided by the size of the smaller repertoire. Repertoire richness was assessed with RTK rarefaction, the Chao1 estimator, and Recon v2.1 estimates of unobserved clonotypes. Generation probabilities for all TCRbeta clonotypes obtained by the gDNA method from several donors were computed using OLGA. This is the immuneACCESS table as TCRdb keeps it, with only in-frame sequences that have V and J called. A part of the clones is gone; compared with another copy, unresolved V genes explain less than half, and the rest is unexplained. V and J calls and clone size come straight from that table; D and trimming were deduced from the DNA. The sample data list about 380,000 clones, and around 96% of these were observed just once. The ten largest account for approximately 0.32% of the sample.

This clonotype was obtained from a man aged 30-40 years in good health. The rearrangement joined TRBV9 to TRBJ2-3, and 16 bases in between align with TRBD2. What was sequenced was memory CD8+ T cells sorted from blood. The cell subset or site tag for this specimen amounts to: CD45RO+ cells pooled with CCR7-negative TemRA cells. The bases read TGTGCCAGCAGCGTGCTTTCCGGGACTAGCGGGAGGGCCGACACAGATACGCAGTATTTT. It translates as CASSVLSGTSGRADTDTQYF.